The entry that follows covers one T cell receptor (beta chain) sequence. Its antigen is as yet unknown. These data originate in a study of T cells in Graves' hyperthyroidism and ophthalmopathy. CDR1 and CDR2 (germline): SGHRS, YFSETQ. The CDR3 length is 12 residues. Trimming shortened V by 4 bases and J by 2 bases, and 7 bases separated the two germline ends. Using RNA transcripts as the source, TCR beta CDR3 regions were amplified. HTBI primers were the set used in a first-round RT-PCR of the TCR CDR3. Using its own MiXCR run on the multiplex PCR reads, TCRdb lists one record per CDR3 protein. The data show some 600,000 distinct CDR3 sequences, roughly 50% seen once. Study conclusions and caveats: By a 13 V-J model, ophthalmopathy was set apart from stable hyperthyroidism. Most expanded thyroid clonotypes above 0.001 also appeared in blood.

The sequenced sample consisted of peripheral blood or thyroid tissue (not recorded which). The clonotype comes from a woman between 18 and 29 years old with Graves' hyperthyroidism. The chain couples TRBV5-1 to TRBJ2-7; no clear D. The CDR3 region has the DNA TGCGCCAGCAGCAGAACTACCTACGAGCAGTACTTC. Translating it yields CASSRTTYEQYF.